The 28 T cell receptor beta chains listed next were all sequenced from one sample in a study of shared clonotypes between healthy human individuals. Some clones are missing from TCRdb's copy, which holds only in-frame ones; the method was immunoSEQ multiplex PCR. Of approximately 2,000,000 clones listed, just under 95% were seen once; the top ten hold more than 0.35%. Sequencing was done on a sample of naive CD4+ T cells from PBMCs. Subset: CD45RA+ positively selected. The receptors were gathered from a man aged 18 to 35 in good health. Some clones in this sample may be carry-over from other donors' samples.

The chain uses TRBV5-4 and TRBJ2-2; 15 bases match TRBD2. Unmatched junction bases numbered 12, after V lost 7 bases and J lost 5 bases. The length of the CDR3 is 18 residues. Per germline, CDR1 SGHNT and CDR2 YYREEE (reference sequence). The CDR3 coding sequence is TGTGCCAGCGCGAGTTCGGGACTAGCGGGAGGCTGGACCGGGGAGCTGTTTTTT. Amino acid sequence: CASASSGLAGGWTGELFF.

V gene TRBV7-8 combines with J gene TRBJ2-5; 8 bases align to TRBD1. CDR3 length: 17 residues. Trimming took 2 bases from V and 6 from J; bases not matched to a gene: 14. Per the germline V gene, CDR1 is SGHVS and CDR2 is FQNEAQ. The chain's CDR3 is CASSLLQGASSSKTQYF. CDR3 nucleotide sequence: TGTGCCAGCAGCTTACTGCAGGGGGCGAGTAGTAGTAAGACCCAGTACTTC.

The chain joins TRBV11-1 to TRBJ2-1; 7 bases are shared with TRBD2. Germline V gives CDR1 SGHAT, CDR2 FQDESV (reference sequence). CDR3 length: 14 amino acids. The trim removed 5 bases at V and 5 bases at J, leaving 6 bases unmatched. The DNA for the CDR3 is TGTGCCAGCAGCGTCATTCGGGGGGACAATGAGCAGTTCTTC. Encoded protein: CASSVIRGDNEQFF.

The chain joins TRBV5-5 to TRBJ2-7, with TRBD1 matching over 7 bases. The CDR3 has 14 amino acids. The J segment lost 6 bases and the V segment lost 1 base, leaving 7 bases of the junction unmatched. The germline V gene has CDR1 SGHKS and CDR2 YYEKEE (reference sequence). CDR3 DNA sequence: TGTGCCAGCAGCTTGACCGGGACAGACGGCGAGCAGTACTTC. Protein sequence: CASSLTGTDGEQYF.

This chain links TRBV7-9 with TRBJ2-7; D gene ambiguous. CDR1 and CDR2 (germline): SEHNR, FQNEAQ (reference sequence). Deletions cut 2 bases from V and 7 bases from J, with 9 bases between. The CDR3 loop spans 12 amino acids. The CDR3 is CASSLRALEQYF. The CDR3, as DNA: TGTGCCAGCAGCTTAAGGGCTCTGGAGCAGTACTTC.

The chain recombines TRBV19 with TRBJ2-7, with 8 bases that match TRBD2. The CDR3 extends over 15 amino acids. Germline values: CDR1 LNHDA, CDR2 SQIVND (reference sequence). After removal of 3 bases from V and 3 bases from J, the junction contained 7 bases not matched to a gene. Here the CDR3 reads CASSMGGAGDYEQYF. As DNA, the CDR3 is TGTGCCAGTAGTATGGGTGGAGCGGGAGACTACGAGCAGTACTTC. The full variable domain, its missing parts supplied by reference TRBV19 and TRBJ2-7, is DGGITQSPKYLFRKEGQNVTLSCEQNLNHDAMYWYRQDPGQGLRLIYYSQIVNDFQKGDIAEGYSVSREKKESFPLTVTSAQKNPTAFYLCASSMGGAGDYEQYFGPGTRLTVT.

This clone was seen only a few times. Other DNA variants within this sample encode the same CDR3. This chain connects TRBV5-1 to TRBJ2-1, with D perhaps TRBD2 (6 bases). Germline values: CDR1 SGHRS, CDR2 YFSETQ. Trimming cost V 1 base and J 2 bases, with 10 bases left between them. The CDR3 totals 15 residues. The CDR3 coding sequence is TGCGCCAGCAGCTTGTCTAGCGTTACCTACAATGAGCAGTTCTTC. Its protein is CASSLSSVTYNEQFF.

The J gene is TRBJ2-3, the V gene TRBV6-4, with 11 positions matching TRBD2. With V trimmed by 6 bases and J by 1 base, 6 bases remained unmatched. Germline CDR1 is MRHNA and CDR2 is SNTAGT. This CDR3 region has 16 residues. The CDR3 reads CASSVLAGVGTDTQYF. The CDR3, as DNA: TGTGCCAGCAGCGTACTAGCGGGAGTGGGCACAGATACGCAGTATTTT.

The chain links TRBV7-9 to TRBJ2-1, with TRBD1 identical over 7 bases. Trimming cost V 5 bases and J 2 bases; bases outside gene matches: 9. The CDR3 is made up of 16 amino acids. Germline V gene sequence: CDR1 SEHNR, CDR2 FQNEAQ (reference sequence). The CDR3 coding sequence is TGTGCCAGCAGCCCCTGGACAGGCTTGGCCTACAATGAGCAGTTCTTC. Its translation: CASSPWTGLAYNEQFF.

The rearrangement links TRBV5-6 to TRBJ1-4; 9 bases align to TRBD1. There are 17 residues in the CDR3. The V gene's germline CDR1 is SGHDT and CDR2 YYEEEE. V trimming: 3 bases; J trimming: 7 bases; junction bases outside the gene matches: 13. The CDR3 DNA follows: TGTGCCAGCAGCTCAACTACGGACAGGGGAGGTTCTGAAAAACTGTTTTTT. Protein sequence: CASSSTTDRGGSEKLFF.

The CDR3 region has the DNA TGTGCCAGCAGCTTCGGGACAGGGAACTATGGCTACACCTTC. Its translation: CASSFGTGNYGYTF. This rearrangement joins TRBV5-5 to TRBJ1-2; 9 bases are shared with TRBD1. The CDR3 is 14 residues long. V lost 2 bases and J lost 2; bases outside the gene matches: 1. CDR1 and CDR2 from the germline V gene are SGHKS and YYEKEE (reference sequence).

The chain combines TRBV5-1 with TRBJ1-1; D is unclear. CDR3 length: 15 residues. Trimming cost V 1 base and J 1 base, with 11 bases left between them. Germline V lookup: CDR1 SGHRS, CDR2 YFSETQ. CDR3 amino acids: CASSLMGNGNTEAFF. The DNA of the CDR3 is TGCGCCAGCAGCTTGATGGGGAATGGGAACACTGAAGCTTTCTTT.

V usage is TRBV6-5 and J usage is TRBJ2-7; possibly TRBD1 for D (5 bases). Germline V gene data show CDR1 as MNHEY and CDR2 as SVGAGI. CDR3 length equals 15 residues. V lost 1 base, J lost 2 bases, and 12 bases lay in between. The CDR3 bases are TGTGCCAGCAGTTACTTTACCACAGGAGCCTACGAGCAGTACTTC. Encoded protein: CASSYFTTGAYEQYF.

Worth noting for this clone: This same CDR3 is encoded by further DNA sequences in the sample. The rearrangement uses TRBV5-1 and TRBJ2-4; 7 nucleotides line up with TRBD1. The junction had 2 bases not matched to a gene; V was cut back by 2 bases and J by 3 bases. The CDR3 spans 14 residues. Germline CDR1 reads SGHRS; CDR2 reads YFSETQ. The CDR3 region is CASSLTGDKNIQYF. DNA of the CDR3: TGCGCCAGCAGCTTAACAGGGGACAAAAACATTCAGTACTTC.

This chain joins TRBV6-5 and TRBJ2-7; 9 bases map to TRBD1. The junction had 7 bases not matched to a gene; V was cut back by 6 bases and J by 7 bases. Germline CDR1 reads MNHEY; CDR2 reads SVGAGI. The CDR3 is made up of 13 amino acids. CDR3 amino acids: CASRLQGAREQYF. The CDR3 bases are TGTGCCAGCAGACTACAGGGGGCGAGAGAGCAGTACTTC.

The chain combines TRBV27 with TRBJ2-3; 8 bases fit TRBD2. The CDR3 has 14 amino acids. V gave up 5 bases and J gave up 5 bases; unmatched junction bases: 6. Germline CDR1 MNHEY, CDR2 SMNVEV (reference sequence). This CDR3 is CASSTGTRGDTQYF. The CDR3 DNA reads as TGTGCCAGCAGTACCGGGACTAGAGGAGATACGCAGTATTTT.

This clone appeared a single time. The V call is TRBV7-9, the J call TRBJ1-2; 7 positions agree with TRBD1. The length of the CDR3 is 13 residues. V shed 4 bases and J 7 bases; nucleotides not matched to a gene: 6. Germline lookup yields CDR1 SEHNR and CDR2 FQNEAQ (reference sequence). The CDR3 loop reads CASSSPQGRGYTF. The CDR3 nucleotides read TGTGCCAGCAGCTCTCCACAGGGGCGTGGCTACACCTTC.

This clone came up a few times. The CDR3 DNA is TGTGCCAGCGGTACGGGACAGGAAGCTTTCTTT. Protein sequence: CASGTGQEAFF. V is TRBV6-6 and J is TRBJ1-1, with 7 bases lining up with TRBD1. Germline V gives CDR1 MNHNY, CDR2 SVGAGI (reference sequence). The CDR3 totals 11 residues. The V gene end was trimmed by 8 bases and the J gene end by 8 bases; junction bases not matched to a gene: 5.

The CDR3 coding sequence is TGTGCCAGCAGCGCTTGGACTAGCGGGAAAATCGGCGAGCAGTACTTC. Its translation: CASSAWTSGKIGEQYF. The chain carries TRBV5-4 and TRBJ2-7, with 12 bases matching TRBD2. Trimming took 4 bases from V and 6 from J; bases not matched to a gene: 11. Germline values: CDR1 SGHNT, CDR2 YYREEE (reference sequence). CDR3 length: 16 residues.

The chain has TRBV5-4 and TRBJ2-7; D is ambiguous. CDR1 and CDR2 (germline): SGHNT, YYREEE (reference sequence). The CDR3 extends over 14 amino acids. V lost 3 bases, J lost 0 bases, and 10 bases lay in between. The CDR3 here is CASSSTPLSYEQYF. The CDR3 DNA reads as TGTGCCAGCAGCTCAACTCCGCTCTCCTACGAGCAGTACTTC.

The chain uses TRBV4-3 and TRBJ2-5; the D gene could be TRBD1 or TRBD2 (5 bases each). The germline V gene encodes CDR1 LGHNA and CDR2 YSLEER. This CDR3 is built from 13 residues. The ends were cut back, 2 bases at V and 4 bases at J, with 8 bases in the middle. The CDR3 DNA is TGCGCCAGCAGCCAAATTGGGGGAGAGACCCAGTACTTC. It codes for CASSQIGGETQYF.

CDR3 amino acids: CASSYSPGRLNEKLFF. DNA of the CDR3: TGTGCCAGCAGTTACTCTCCGGGACGGCTTAATGAAAAACTGTTTTTT. V usage is TRBV6-5 and J usage is TRBJ1-4, with D maybe TRBD1 (5 bases). The CDR3 is 16 residues long. Germline assignment: CDR1 MNHEY and CDR2 SVGAGI. The V end lost 0 bases, the J end lost 4 bases, and 12 bases lay between the germline ends.

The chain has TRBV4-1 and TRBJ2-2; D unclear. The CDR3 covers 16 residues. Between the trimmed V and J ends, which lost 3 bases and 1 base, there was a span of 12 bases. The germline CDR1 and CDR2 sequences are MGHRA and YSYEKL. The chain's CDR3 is CASSHPRVLNTGELFF. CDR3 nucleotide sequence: TGCGCCAGCAGCCATCCCCGGGTCCTGAACACCGGGGAGCTGTTTTTT.

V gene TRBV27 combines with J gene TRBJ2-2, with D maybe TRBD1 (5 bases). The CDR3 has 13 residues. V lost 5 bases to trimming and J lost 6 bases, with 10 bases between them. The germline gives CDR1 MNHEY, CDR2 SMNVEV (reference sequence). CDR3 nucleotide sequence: TGTGCCAGCAGTCCCAGGGAACCCGGGGAGCTGTTTTTT. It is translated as CASSPREPGELFF.

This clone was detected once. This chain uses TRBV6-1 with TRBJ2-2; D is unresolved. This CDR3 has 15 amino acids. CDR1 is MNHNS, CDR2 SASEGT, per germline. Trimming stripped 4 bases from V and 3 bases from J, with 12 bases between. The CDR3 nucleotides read TGTGCCAGCAGTGCATTTGGTGGGGACACCGGGGAGCTGTTTTTT. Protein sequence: CASSAFGGDTGELFF.

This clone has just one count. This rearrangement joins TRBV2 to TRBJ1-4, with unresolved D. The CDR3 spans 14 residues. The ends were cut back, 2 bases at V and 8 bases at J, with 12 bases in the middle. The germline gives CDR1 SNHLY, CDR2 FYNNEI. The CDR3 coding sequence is TGTGCCAGCAGTGAATCCGGGATAGGGGAAAAACTGTTTTTT. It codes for CASSESGIGEKLFF.

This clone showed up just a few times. CDR3 sequence (DNA): TGCAGCGTTGAAGTCCAGGGTCCGAACACTGAAGCTTTCTTT. It specifies CSVEVQGPNTEAFF. The chain couples TRBV29-1 to TRBJ1-1, with D perhaps matching TRBD1 (5 bases). The CDR3 totals 14 residues. V lost 1 base, J lost 1 base, and 10 bases lay in between. Germline lookup yields CDR1 SQVTM and CDR2 ANQGSEA.

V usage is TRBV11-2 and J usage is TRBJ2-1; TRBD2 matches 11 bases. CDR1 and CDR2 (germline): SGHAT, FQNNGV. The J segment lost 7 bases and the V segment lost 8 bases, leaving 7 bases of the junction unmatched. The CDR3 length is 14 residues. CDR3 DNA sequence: TGTGCCAGCGTCTCAACTAGCGGGAGAAATGAGCAGTTCTTC. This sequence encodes CASVSTSGRNEQFF.